This TCR beta chain was identified in a study of blood T cells in healthy people across ages. This clonotype was seen more than once but under ten times. With 0 bases removed from V and 7 bases from J, the gap between germline ends came to 5 bases. The CDR3 is 11 residues long. From germline, CDR1 is DFQATT and CDR2 SNEGSKA (reference sequence). For the second PCR, which ran for about 6 to 12 cycles, a sample-barcoded 5' primer and a J-beta primer mix were used. Using its own MiXCR run on the 5' RACE reads, TCRdb lists one record per CDR3 protein. This table holds around 500,000 distinct CDR3 sequences, roughly a quarter found once. Separately, the same data were catalogued under a study of T cells of mothers and their children.

This sequence was found in a boy between 2 and 10 years old in good health. The sequencing sample was made of blood. The chain carries TRBV20-1 and TRBJ2-3, with D uncertain. The chain's CDR3 is CSARDRHTQYF. The CDR3 DNA sequence: TGCAGTGCTAGAGATCGACATACGCAGTATTTT.